These T cell receptor beta chains were read from a single sample in a study of regulatory T cells in long-lasting Graves disease. TCRdb reprocessed the multiplex PCR reads with MiXCR, giving one entry per CDR3 protein. The sample holds under 500,000 distinct CDR3 sequences, 15% to 20% seen once. This sample also appeared in a second study, on T cells in Graves' hyperthyroidism and ophthalmopathy.

The material was peripheral blood mononuclear cells (PBMCs), obtained at new diagnosis, from a patient treated with antithyroid drugs. The receptors stem from a young woman with Graves disease. Each CDR3 is given with its conserved first and last residue. Fields, in order: V gene, D gene, J gene, clone size, CDR3 protein, CDR3 DNA. D genes are given only for firm matches. Clone size is not always given. Where it is, it says once, few, many or a class for expanded clones.

V: TRBV6-1
D: NA
J: TRBJ2-2
size: many
CDR3: CASWRGSNTGELFF
DNA: TGTGCCAGCTGGCGGGGCTCGAACACCGGGGAGCTGTTTTTT

V: TRBV18
D: TRBD2
J: TRBJ2-5
size: NA
CDR3: CASSQRTSGTAYQETQYF
DNA: TGTGCCAGCTCACAAAGGACTAGCGGAACCGCCTACCAAGAGACCCAGTACTTC

V: TRBV7-3
D: NA
J: TRBJ2-1
size: many
CDR3: CASSIDSFTYNEQFF
DNA: TGTGCCAGCAGCATCGACAGCTTCACCTACAATGAGCAGTTCTTC

V: TRBV28
D: NA
J: TRBJ2-4
size: NA
CDR3: CASSFRDRTNIQYF
DNA: TGTGCCAGCAGTTTCAGAGACAGGACCAACATTCAGTACTTC

V: TRBV19
D: NA
J: TRBJ2-7
size: many
CDR3: CASSKRDGSYEQYF
DNA: TGTGCCAGTAGTAAAAGGGACGGCTCCTACGAGCAGTACTTC

V: TRBV6-9
D: NA
J: TRBJ1-2
size: many
CDR3: CASSYQRSYGYTF
DNA: TGTGCCAGCAGTTATCAGAGATCCTATGGCTACACCTTC

V: TRBV20-1
D: NA
J: TRBJ1-5
size: NA
CDR3: CSAPGGPTNQPQHF
DNA: TGCAGTGCTCCGGGGGGGCCAACCAATCAGCCCCAGCATTTT

V: TRBV5-1
D: NA
J: TRBJ2-7
size: many
CDR3: CASSKAGHYEQYF
DNA: TGCGCCAGCAGCAAAGCGGGCCACTACGAGCAGTACTTC

V: TRBV14
D: TRBD1
J: TRBJ1-6
size: few
CDR3: CASSFGTVYSPLHF
DNA: TGTGCCAGCAGCTTTGGGACAGTTTATTCACCCCTCCACTTT

V: TRBV4-1
D: NA
J: TRBJ2-1
size: NA
CDR3: CASSQEDRLNEQFF
DNA: TGCGCCAGCAGCCAAGAGGACCGTCTCAATGAGCAGTTCTTC